The 20 T cell receptor beta chains presented below share a single source sample, sequenced in a study of blood T cell repertoires in COVID-19. Some clones are missing from TCRdb's copy, which holds only in-frame ones; the method was immunoSEQ multiplex PCR. The sample records over 45,000 clones, 80% to 85% being singletons. Sample: peripheral blood. These receptors were collected from a human donor in a cohort sampled during active or convalescent COVID-19.

The V gene is TRBV9, the J gene TRBJ2-7; the D gene is possibly TRBD1 (6 bases). V dropped 4 bases and J dropped 2 bases, with 13 bases sitting between them. Germline assignment: CDR1 SGDLS and CDR2 YYNGEE. The CDR3 is 14 residues long. The CDR3 protein is CASSIGTYPYEQYF. The CDR3 DNA is TGTGCCAGCAGCATCGGGACATATCCCTACGAGCAGTACTTC.

The chain uses TRBV11-2 and TRBJ1-1; 9 bases align to TRBD1. CDR1 is SGHAT and CDR2 is FQNNGV in the germline V gene. The CDR3 length is 13 residues. With 0 bases clipped from V and 11 bases from J, the junction kept 4 bases outside the gene matches. This chain's CDR3 is CASSLDRTGEAFF. CDR3 DNA: TGTGCCAGCAGCTTAGACCGGACAGGGGAGGCTTTCTTT.

The chain couples TRBV6-5 to TRBJ2-1; perhaps TRBD2 as D (5 bases). Germline CDR1 is MNHEY and CDR2 is SVGAGI. The CDR3 runs to 14 residues. The V gene lost 6 bases and the J gene lost 0 bases, with 9 bases spanning the gap. CDR3 amino acids: CASRKGSSYNEQFF. The CDR3 coding sequence is TGTGCCAGCAGGAAAGGGAGCTCCTACAATGAGCAGTTCTTC.

The chain joins TRBV6-5 to TRBJ1-2, with 8 bases lining up with TRBD1. This CDR3 is 14 amino acids long. V lost 7 bases to trimming and J lost 6 bases; unmatched junction nucleotides: 10. Germline lookup yields CDR1 MNHEY and CDR2 SVGAGI. The CDR3: CASTSTGQGDGYTF. The CDR3 coding sequence is TGTGCCAGCACCTCCACCGGACAGGGAGATGGCTACACCTTC.

This rearrangement joins TRBV2 to TRBJ2-5, with TRBD2 identical over 9 bases. The CDR3 runs 15 residues. Unmatched junction bases numbered 7, after V lost 3 bases and J lost 5 bases. Per the germline V gene, CDR1 is SNHLY and CDR2 is FYNNEI. CDR3 sequence (DNA): TGTGCCAGCAGTGATGCGGGGGGGCCTCAGGAGACCCAGTACTTC. Translated: CASSDAGGPQETQYF.

The rearrangement joins TRBV5-4 to TRBJ2-3; perhaps TRBD2 as D (6 bases). Per the germline V gene, CDR1 is SGHNT and CDR2 is YYREEE (reference sequence). The CDR3 runs 14 residues. The V end was cut by 4 bases, the J end by 6 bases, with 15 bases between. The DNA of the CDR3 is TGTGCCAGCAGCGAGGGACTCCCGCCGGATACGCAGTATTTT. It specifies CASSEGLPPDTQYF. Complete variable domain (other parts from reference TRBV5-4 and TRBJ2-3): ETGVTQSPTHLIKTRGQQVTLRCSSQSGHNTVSWYQQALGQGPQFIFQYYREEENGRGNFPPRFSGLQFPNYSSELNVNALELDDSALYLCASSEGLPPDTQYFGPGTRLTVL.

The chain combines TRBV7-8 with TRBJ1-1, with 7 bases that match TRBD1. Trimming removed 5 bases from V and 0 bases from J; junction bases left unmatched: 15. The CDR3 loop spans 18 amino acids. CDR1 and CDR2 from the germline V gene are SGHVS and FQNEAQ. CDR3 sequence: CASSPRQGEVRMNTEAFF. The DNA for the CDR3 is TGTGCCAGCAGCCCGCGACAGGGAGAGGTTCGAATGAACACTGAAGCTTTCTTT.

This chain uses TRBV7-2 with TRBJ2-2; D is perhaps TRBD2 (7 bases). This CDR3 is built from 14 residues. Per the germline V gene, CDR1 is SGHTA and CDR2 is FQGNSA. Trimming shortened V by 4 bases and J by 8 bases, and 14 bases separated the two germline ends. The DNA of the CDR3 is TGTGCCAGCAGCTCCGGGAGGACAGCAGGGGAGCTGTTTTTT. This encodes CASSSGRTAGELFF.

This clone was picked up a small number of times. The V and J genes are TRBV2 and TRBJ1-2; D ambiguous. This CDR3 region has 14 residues. The germline V gene has CDR1 SNHLY and CDR2 FYNNEI. V was cut by 7 bases and J by 3 bases, with 15 bases left in between. In DNA, the CDR3 is TGTGCCAGCATCCCCTGGAGGGCCGACTATGGCTACACCTTC. Protein sequence: CASIPWRADYGYTF.

This clone was observed a single time. This chain joins TRBV7-3 and TRBJ2-3; unclear D gene. V lost 1 base to trimming and J lost 0 bases, with 5 bases between them. Germline V gene sequence: CDR1 SGHTA, CDR2 FQGTGA. The CDR3 consists of 14 residues. The CDR3 sequence: CASSLSTSTDTQYF. CDR3 DNA sequence: TGTGCCAGCAGCTTAAGCACTAGCACAGATACGCAGTATTTT.

This clone occurred once. V and J are TRBV5-1 and TRBJ2-7; 7 bases are a match to TRBD1. This CDR3 has 14 residues. Germline CDR1 is SGHRS and CDR2 is YFSETQ. V was pared by 3 bases and J by 3 bases, with 6 bases of the junction left unmatched. CDR3 loop: CASSSTGQSYEQYF. The CDR3 DNA reads as TGCGCCAGCAGCTCGACGGGACAGAGCTACGAGCAGTACTTC.

This clone was recorded only once. CDR3 bases: TGCAGCGTTGAAGGCCCCGGGACAGGGCTAACGAGCTCCTACGAGCAGTACTTC. Amino acid sequence: CSVEGPGTGLTSSYEQYF. J is TRBJ2-7 and V is TRBV29-1; 9 bases align to TRBD1. This CDR3 comprises 18 residues. Germline lookup yields CDR1 SQVTM and CDR2 ANQGSEA. V lost 1 base and J lost 0; bases outside the gene matches: 13.

Only a few counts were recorded for this clone. The chain combines TRBV15 with TRBJ1-1; 9 bases fit TRBD1. The CDR3 loop spans 16 amino acids. Germline values: CDR1 LNHNV, CDR2 YYDKDF (reference sequence). V was pared by 2 bases and J by 4 bases, with 8 bases of the junction left unmatched. The CDR3 spells CATSRYRGRGGTEAFF. The CDR3 DNA is TGTGCCACCAGCAGATACAGGGGGCGCGGTGGCACTGAAGCTTTCTTT.

The gene calls are TRBV4-3 and TRBJ1-2; TRBD1 might be the D (6 bases). With 4 bases removed from V and 5 bases from J, the gap between germline ends came to 11 bases. The CDR3 extends over 13 amino acids. CDR1 and CDR2 (germline): LGHNA, YSLEER. The CDR3 protein is CASSREQGYGYTF. The DNA for the CDR3 is TGCGCCAGCAGCCGAGAACAGGGTTATGGCTACACCTTC.

This clone appeared once. The chain employs TRBV5-1 and TRBJ2-1; perhaps D is TRBD1 or TRBD2 (6 bases each). With 4 bases removed from V and 5 bases from J, the gap between germline ends came to 13 bases. The CDR3 is 14 amino acids. Germline values: CDR1 SGHRS, CDR2 YFSETQ. The CDR3 here is CASSLGGQNNEQFF. CDR3 DNA: TGCGCCAGCAGCCTGGGGGGACAAAACAATGAGCAGTTCTTC.

This chain links TRBV30 with TRBJ1-2; D call uncertain. From germline, CDR1 is GTSNPN and CDR2 SVGIG (reference sequence). This CDR3 is 12 amino acids long. V was shortened by 5 bases and J by 7 bases, with 14 bases between the two germline ends. The CDR3 nucleotides read TGTGCCTGGGATATTATTAGCCCTGGCTACACCTTC. It translates to CAWDIISPGYTF.

The CDR3 nucleotides read TGTGCCAGCAAGGAGGGGTCCAACTATGGCTACACCTTC. It encodes CASKEGSNYGYTF. This chain uses TRBV6-5 with TRBJ1-2; D might be TRBD1 (5 bases). Trimming left V 7 bases short and J 2 bases short, with 11 bases between. CDR1 and CDR2 (germline): MNHEY, SVGAGI. The CDR3 is 13 amino acids.

The rearrangement joins TRBV14 to TRBJ1-1; D ambiguous. The CDR3 consists of 12 residues. The germline CDR1 and CDR2 sequences are SGHDN and FVKESK. With 1 base removed from V and 11 bases from J, the gap between germline ends came to 11 bases. Here the CDR3 reads CASSQARSGAFF. In DNA form, the CDR3 reads TGTGCCAGCAGCCAAGCCCGGAGCGGTGCTTTCTTT.

This clone was observed once. The chain joins TRBV6-2 or TRBV6-3 to TRBJ1-4; no reliable D call. The V gene's germline CDR1 is MNHEY and CDR2 SVGEGT. Trimming took off 4 bases at V and 0 bases at J, with 12 bases between the two ends. The CDR3 sequence is 16 residues long. In nucleotides, the CDR3 is TGTGCCAGCAGTTTAGCGACGGGAGCAACTAATGAAAAACTGTTTTTT. Protein sequence: CASSLATGATNEKLFF.

This chain uses TRBV6-2 or TRBV6-3 with TRBJ2-3; 7 nucleotides align to TRBD2. Trimming at V came to 2 bases and at J to 2 bases, leaving 10 bases not matched to a gene. The CDR3 has 17 amino acids. Germline assignment: CDR1 MNHEY and CDR2 SVGEGT. The DNA for the CDR3 is TGTGCCAGCAGTTACCAACGGGACTACGATTTCACAGATACGCAGTATTTT. Residues: CASSYQRDYDFTDTQYF.